This TCR beta chain was captured in a study of T-cell reconstitution after alpha-beta-depleted transplantation in children. Unique molecular identifiers were incorporated during preparation of the TCRbeta library. TCRdb itself ran the PCR reads through MiXCR, one entry per CDR3 protein. The top ten hold about 6.4% of the sample, which has 250,000 or so distinct CDR3 sequences, approximately 8.9% seen once. The length of the CDR3 is 14 residues. Germline V gene data show CDR1 as MNHEY and CDR2 as SVGEGT. The J segment lost 4 bases and the V segment lost 6 bases, leaving 5 bases of the junction unmatched. This clonotype was seen many times. Its antigen is currently unknown. Study outcomes and limitations: Some patients' high day-60 TCRbeta diversity was attributed to recipient cells surviving conditioning. T-cell numbers and diversity one year post-transplant derived largely from freshly generated T cells. Two months or so post-transplant, alpha-beta T cells reportedly derived from several hundred expanded graft clones.

This sequence joins TRBV6-2 or TRBV6-3 and TRBJ1-2; 10 positions match TRBD1. Sequenced material: PBMCs, mostly from graft donor cells, taken 180 days after TCRalphabeta/CD19-depleted stem cell transplant. The clonotype originates from a male patient younger than 18 who had a stem cell transplant for acute lymphoblastic leukemia, so the T cells may come from the graft donor. The CDR3 region has the DNA TGTGCCAGCAGGCTCGGGACAGGGGTCTATGGCTACACCTTC. This translates into CASRLGTGVYGYTF.